This TCR beta chain was identified during a study of shared clonotypes between healthy human individuals. Study-wide findings and caveats: Sample collection involved blood only; tissue repertoires are likely different. The authors expected sequencing depth to affect clonotype sharing among donors.

To note about this clone: Its antigen is as yet unknown. Other DNA sequences of this sample code for an identical CDR3.

Germline V CDR1 and CDR2: ENHRY, SYGVKD. This CDR3 region has 13 residues. The germline V and J ends were trimmed by 3 bases and 5 bases, with 7 bases remaining between them. Every immunoSEQ plate was one replicate of a subset's evenly spread DNA. Generated by immunoSEQ multiplex PCR, the TCRdb table keeps only in-frame clones and is missing some. In the table there are about 2 million clones, 85% to 95% of which are singletons. Each sample came from a Caucasian adult donor living in Nashville, Tennessee. The chain has TRBV10-3 and TRBJ2-2; D is ambiguous. What was sequenced was naive CD4+ T cells sorted from blood. The subset: CD45RA+ positively selected. This TCR came from a man in his late teens or twenties in good health. The CDR3, as DNA: TGTGCCATCAGTGACTCCCCTACCGGGGAGCTGTTTTTT. It specifies CAISDSPTGELFF.